This TCR beta chain derives from a study of a mutant IDH1 vaccine in newly diagnosed glioma (dated by TCRdb to about 2021). Concerning the study at large: In the chemotherapy-containing groups, vaccination started alongside temozolomide cycles, whereas in patients who had radiotherapy alone it started 4-6 weeks after radiotherapy. Peripheral blood was collected at six visits: V03 (baseline), V05, V07, V10, V12 and V13. Longitudinal TCRB deep sequencing was performed for roughly 27 treated patients wherever samples were available for exploratory analyses. Prior to enrollment, patients had been given standard therapy consisting of radiotherapy alone, temozolomide alone, or radiochemotherapy with temozolomide, with the combination given to most patients. The week-35 safety follow-up was designated visit V12, and the week-47 end of study was designated visit V13. Of the 25 to 40 treated patients, about 62% were male and around 40% were female, and the mean age was approximately 39 years. The investigation overall reported the following: The authors noted that analyses of patient blood samples could not be reproduced because of sample limitations. Immune responses induced by the vaccine were seen in 90% to 95% of patients across multiple MHC alleles. Selection of PBMC samples for TCRB deep sequencing was based on availability. Changes in the top peripheral T cell clonotypes picked up by TCRB sequencing did not appear to be linked to pseudoprogression.

The library was produced with the immunoSEQ multiplex PCR assay. The hsTCRB Kit was used according to the manufacturer's protocol to amplify rearranged TCR beta chain sequences. TCRB libraries were sequenced on an Illumina MiSeq. The authors' analysis ran thus. Demultiplexing, trimming and gene mapping were performed with the kit vendor's proprietary platform. Imported from immuneACCESS, the table was reduced by TCRdb to in-frame sequences with V and J called. These copies leave out some clones; in studies compared against another copy, an unresolved V gene accounts for under half, and the cause of the remainder is not known. V, J and clone size are those of that table, while D and trimming were read from the DNA. This sample is represented by tens of thousands of clones; roughly nine tenths of them were singletons. The ten biggest clones cover 1.5% to 2% of the sample. The junction shows trimming of 4 bases on V and 6 bases on J, and the gene matches do not reach 5 bases of it. The germline V gene encodes CDR1 SGHNT and CDR2 YYREEE (reference sequence). Reading from cysteine to phenylalanine, the CDR3 counts 14 amino acids. Kept here is only the CDR3 DNA, which spans 42 bases and is read in frame from base 1.

As concerns this clone: The specificity of this receptor is unknown. Base qualities are not at hand, and no much larger clone is one base apart.

Interpreted using the paper, the time point label stands for: week 35, safety follow-up. Each vaccine dose, consisting of 300 ug of a 20-mer mutant IDH1 peptide in Montanide, was administered subcutaneously with topical imiquimod. Eight vaccinations were administered to patients in weeks 1, 3, 5, 7, 11, 15, 19 and 23, corresponding to visits V03 through V10. All donors had newly diagnosed IDH1-mutant astrocytomas of WHO grade 3 or 4 that showed loss of nuclear ATRX. The samples were drawn from NOA16, a multicentre, single-arm, open-label phase I trial in Germany that tested a mutant IDH1 peptide vaccine in humans for the first time. The DNeasy Blood and Tissue Kit was used to extract genomic DNA from EDTA blood for TCRB sequencing.

The source is a middle-aged man with glioma. This specimen was PBMCs, taken from a glioma patient whose treatment included an IDH1 peptide vaccine. The V and J segments used are TRBV5-4 and TRBJ1-4, with TRBD1 matching 8 junction bases. In nucleotides, the sequence is TGTGCCAGCAGCCCCAGGGGGCCAGATGAAAAACTGTTTTTT. Its product reads: CASSPRGPDEKLFF.